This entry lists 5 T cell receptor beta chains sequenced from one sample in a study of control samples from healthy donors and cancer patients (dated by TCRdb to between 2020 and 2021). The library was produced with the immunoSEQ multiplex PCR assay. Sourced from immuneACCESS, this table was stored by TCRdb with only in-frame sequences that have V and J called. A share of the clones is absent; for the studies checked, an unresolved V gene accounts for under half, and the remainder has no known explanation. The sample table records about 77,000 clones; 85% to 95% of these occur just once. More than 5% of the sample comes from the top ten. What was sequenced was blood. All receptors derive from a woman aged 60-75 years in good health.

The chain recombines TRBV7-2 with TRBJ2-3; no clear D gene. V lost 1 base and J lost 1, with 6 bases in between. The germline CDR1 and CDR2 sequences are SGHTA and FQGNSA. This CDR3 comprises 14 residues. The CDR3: CASSLGLGTDTQYF. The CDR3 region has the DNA TGTGCCAGCAGCTTAGGGCTAGGCACAGATACGCAGTATTTT. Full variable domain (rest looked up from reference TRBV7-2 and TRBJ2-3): GAGVSQSPSNKVTEKGKDVELRCDPISGHTALYWYRQSLGQGLEFLIYFQGNSAPDKSGLPSDRFSAERTGGSVSTLTIQRTQQEDSAVYLCASSLGLGTDTQYFGPGTRLTVL.

The CDR3 spells CASSLGVGGLFF. CDR3 sequence (DNA): TGTGCCAGCAGCTTAGGAGTGGGCGGGCTGTTTTTT. The chain combines TRBV7-9 with TRBJ2-2; D not certain. Trimming left V 1 base short and J 13 bases short, with 10 bases between. The CDR3 is made up of 12 amino acids. Germline CDR1 and CDR2: SEHNR and FQNEAQ (reference sequence).

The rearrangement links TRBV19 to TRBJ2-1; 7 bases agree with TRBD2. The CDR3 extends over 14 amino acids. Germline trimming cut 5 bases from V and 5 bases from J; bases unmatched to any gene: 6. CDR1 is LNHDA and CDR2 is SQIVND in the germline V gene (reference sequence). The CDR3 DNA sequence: TGTGCCAGTAGTGACGGCGGGAGTGACAATGAGCAGTTCTTC. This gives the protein CASSDGGSDNEQFF.

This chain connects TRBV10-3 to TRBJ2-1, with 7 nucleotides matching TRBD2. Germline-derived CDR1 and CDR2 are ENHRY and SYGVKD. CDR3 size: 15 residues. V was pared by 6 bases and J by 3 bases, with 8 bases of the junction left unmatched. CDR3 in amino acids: CAISDGKRDYNEQFF. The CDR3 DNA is TGTGCCATCAGCGACGGCAAGCGGGACTACAATGAGCAGTTCTTC.

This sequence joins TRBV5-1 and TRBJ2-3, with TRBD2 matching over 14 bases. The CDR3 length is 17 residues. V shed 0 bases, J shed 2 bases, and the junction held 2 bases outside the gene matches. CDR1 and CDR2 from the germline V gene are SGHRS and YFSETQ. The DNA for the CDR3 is TGCGCCAGCAGCTTGGGGACTAGCGGGAGGAACACAGATACGCAGTATTTT. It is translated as CASSLGTSGRNTDTQYF.